This T cell receptor (beta chain) was recorded in a study of graft-versus-host responses after intestinal transplantation. Turning to the study itself: Recipients uniformly received anti-thymocyte globulin induction, followed by tacrolimus and steroids for about three years. Findings and limits, study-wide: Elevated graft-versus-host to host-versus-graft clonal ratios in allografts were recorded for patients with graft-donor T cell macrochimerism.

V was clipped by 6 bases and J by 3 bases; unmatched bases: 5. CDR1 and CDR2 from the germline V gene are MNHEY and SMNVEV (reference sequence). The CDR3 totals 13 residues. The authors seeded 200,000 CFSE-labeled responder cells together with 200,000 irradiated stimulator cells tagged with violet dye. Post-reaction, proliferating CD3+CD4+ and CD3+CD8+ responders (CFSE-low) were sorted. The assay was immunoSEQ multiplex PCR, and TCRdb's table has in-frame clones only and misses some. The table has under 15,000 clones, under 45% seen once; the top ten hold about 2.5%. The clonotype was recovered from a human patient who received an intestinal transplant. This chain uses TRBV27 with TRBJ2-7, with 7 bases identical to TRBD2. The source was alloreactive CD8+ T cells from a mixed lymphocyte reaction culture, collected before intestinal transplant. Subset: CFSE-low proliferating T cells sorted from roughly 6-day pre-transplant mixed lymphocyte reaction (GvH or HvG direction). CDR3 loop: CASSLGLFYEQYF. Written as DNA, the CDR3 is TGTGCCAGCAGCCTGGGACTATTCTACGAGCAGTACTTC.